Ten or more counts support the clone carrying this TCR beta chain. Trimming took off 6 bases at V and 1 base at J, with 15 bases between the two ends. CDR1 and CDR2 from the germline V gene are SQVTM and ANQGSEA. The CDR3 length is 14 residues. This entry belongs to a study of T cells in Graves' hyperthyroidism and ophthalmopathy. RNA transcripts served as the template for amplifying TCR beta CDR3 regions. The primer set for the first-round RT-PCR of the TCR CDR3 was HTBI. Each CDR3 protein is one row after TCRdb ran MiXCR on the multiplex PCR reads. Of about 600,000 distinct CDR3 sequences listed, over 12% are singletons.

The gene calls are TRBV29-1 and TRBJ1-1; D possibly corresponds to TRBD1 (6 bases). Source material: blood. This TCR was sampled from a woman under 30 with Graves' ophthalmopathy. The chain's CDR3 is CSVATGPRNTEAFF. CDR3 in DNA: TGCAGCGTAGCGACAGGTCCTCGGAACACTGAAGCTTTCTTT.